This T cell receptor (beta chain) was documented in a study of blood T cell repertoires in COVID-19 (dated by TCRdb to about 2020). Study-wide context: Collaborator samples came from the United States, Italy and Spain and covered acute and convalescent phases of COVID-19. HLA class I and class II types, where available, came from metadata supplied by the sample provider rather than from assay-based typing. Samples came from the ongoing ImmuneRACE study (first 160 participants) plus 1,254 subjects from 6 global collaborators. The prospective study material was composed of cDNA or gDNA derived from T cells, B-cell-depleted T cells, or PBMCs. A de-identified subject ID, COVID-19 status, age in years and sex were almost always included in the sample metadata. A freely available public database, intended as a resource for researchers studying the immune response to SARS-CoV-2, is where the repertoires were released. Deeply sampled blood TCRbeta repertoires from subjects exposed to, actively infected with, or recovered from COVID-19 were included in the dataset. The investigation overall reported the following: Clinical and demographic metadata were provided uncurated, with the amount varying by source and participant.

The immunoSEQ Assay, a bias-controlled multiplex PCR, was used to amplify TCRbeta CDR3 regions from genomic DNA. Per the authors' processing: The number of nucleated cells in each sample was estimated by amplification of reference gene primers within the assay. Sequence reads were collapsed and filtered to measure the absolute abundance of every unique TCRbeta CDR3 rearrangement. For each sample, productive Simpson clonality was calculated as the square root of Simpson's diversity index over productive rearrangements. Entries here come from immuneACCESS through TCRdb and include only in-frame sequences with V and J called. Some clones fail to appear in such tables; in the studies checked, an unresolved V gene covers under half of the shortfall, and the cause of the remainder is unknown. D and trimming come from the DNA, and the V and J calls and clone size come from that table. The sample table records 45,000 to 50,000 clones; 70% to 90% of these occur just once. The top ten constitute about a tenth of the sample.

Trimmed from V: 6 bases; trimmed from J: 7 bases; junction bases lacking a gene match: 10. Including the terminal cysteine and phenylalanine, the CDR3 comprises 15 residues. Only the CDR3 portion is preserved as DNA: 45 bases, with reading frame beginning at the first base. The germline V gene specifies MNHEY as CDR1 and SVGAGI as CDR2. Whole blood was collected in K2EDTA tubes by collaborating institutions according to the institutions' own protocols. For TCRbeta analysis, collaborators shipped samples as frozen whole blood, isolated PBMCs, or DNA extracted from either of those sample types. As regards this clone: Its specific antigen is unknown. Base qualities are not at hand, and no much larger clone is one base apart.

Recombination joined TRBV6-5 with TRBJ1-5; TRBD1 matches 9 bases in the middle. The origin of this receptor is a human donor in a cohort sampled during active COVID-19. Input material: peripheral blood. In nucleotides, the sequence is TGTGCCAGCAGGGCCGGACAGGGGCTTCGGCAGCCCCAGCATTTT. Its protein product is CASRAGQGLRQPQHF.